The entry that follows covers one T cell receptor beta chain sequence. What it binds is unknown. Relapsing-remitting disease, either stable or active, was present in the multiple sclerosis controls, who were treatment-naive patients. The record originates from a study of CD8 T cells in Susac syndrome. Points from the study as a whole: TCR sequencing and HLA analysis covered a relatively small number of individuals.

Germline CDR1 SGHRS, CDR2 YFSETQ. V was trimmed by 2 bases and J by 2 bases, leaving 8 bases between them. The length of the CDR3 is 14 residues. RNA amounts of roughly 0.45 to 1 ug underwent reverse transcription with random hexamers. TCR beta CDR3 was amplified by immunoSEQ covering 54 Vbeta and 13 Jbeta. TCRdb used MiXCR to reprocess the immunoSEQ multiplex PCR reads, holding one entry per CDR3 protein. The sample comprises about 210,000 distinct CDR3 sequences, about 95% of which are singletons, and roughly 0.1% rests with the top ten. The clonotype comes from a human donor with multiple sclerosis. V is TRBV5-1 and J is TRBJ2-1; no clear D gene. The sample consisted of CD4+ T cells from PBMCs. The CDR3 DNA is TGCGCCAGCAGCTTTTCGGCTACCTACAATGAGCAGTTCTTC. As protein: CASSFSATYNEQFF. The full variable domain, its missing parts supplied by reference TRBV5-1 and TRBJ2-1, is KAGVTQTPRYLIKTRGQQVTLSCSPISGHRSVSWYQQTPGQGLQFLFEYFSETQRNKGNFPGRFSGRQFSNSRSEMNVSTLELGDSALYLCASSFSATYNEQFFGPGTRLTVL.